One sample yielded the 16 T cell receptor beta chains listed below, sequenced in a study of CD8+ T cells in alopecia areata. Once RNA had been extracted, it was reverse transcribed into cDNA to act as the sequencing template. Only in-frame clones appear in the TCRdb table, and some are missing; sequencing was by immunoSEQ multiplex PCR. This sample yields some 180,000 clones, of which roughly 50% are seen a single time; about 10% belongs to the top ten. Treatment reported: oral pan-JAK inhibitor, 5-10 mg twice daily. This sample comprised CD8+ T cells sorted from blood, obtained at week 24, from a patient treated with tofacitinib. These TCRs come from a human donor with alopecia areata.

The rearrangement links TRBV7-3 to TRBJ2-7, with D tentatively TRBD1 or TRBD2 (6 bases each). CDR1 is SGHTA and CDR2 is FQGTGA in the germline V gene. CDR3 length: 13 residues. Trimming pared 6 bases from V and 3 bases from J, leaving 12 bases between. The CDR3 bases are TGTGCCAGCAGTACCGGGGGCGGCTACGAGCAGTACTTC. Translating gives CASSTGGGYEQYF.

The chain joins TRBV7-9 to TRBJ1-2; D gene uncertain. V lost 5 bases and J lost 8, with 24 bases in between. The CDR3 totals 16 residues. CDR1 is SEHNR, CDR2 FQNEAQ, per germline (reference sequence). As DNA, the CDR3 is TGTGCCAGCAGCGCCAGTACAGCTGCCGTCGGTACGGGCTACACCTTC. This encodes CASSASTAAVGTGYTF.

V usage is TRBV15 and J usage is TRBJ1-2; tentatively, D is TRBD1 (6 bases). CDR3 length: 15 residues. Germline V lookup: CDR1 LNHNV, CDR2 YYDKDF (reference sequence). V lost 0 bases to trimming and J lost 2 bases, with 10 bases between them. The CDR3 sequence: CATSRDLTGNYGYTF. The CDR3 bases are TGTGCCACCAGCAGAGATCTTACAGGGAACTATGGCTACACCTTC.

This chain links TRBV9 with TRBJ2-5; no reliable D call. This CDR3 contains 15 residues. CDR1 and CDR2 (germline): SGDLS, YYNGEE. Trimming left V 0 bases short and J 1 base short, with 10 bases between. CDR3 nucleotides: TGTGCCAGCAGCGTAGCTTGGAGCGCCCAAGAGACCCAGTACTTC. This encodes CASSVAWSAQETQYF.

The CDR3 sequence is CASSGRTGGHYEQYF. The CDR3 region has the DNA TGTGCCAGCAGCGGACGAACGGGGGGGCACTACGAGCAGTACTTC. The chain recombines TRBV9 with TRBJ2-7; 8 nucleotides align to TRBD2. Germline loops: CDR1 SGDLS, CDR2 YYNGEE. This CDR3 has 15 residues. The V segment lost 3 bases and the J segment 3 bases; nucleotides outside the gene matches: 8.

This chain links TRBV6-1 with TRBJ1-2, with D perhaps TRBD1 (6 bases). Trimming took 1 base from V and 8 from J, leaving 20 bases between them. CDR3 size: 16 residues. Germline CDR1 is MNHNS and CDR2 is SASEGT. The CDR3 DNA reads TGTGCCAGCAGTGAAGACCCAACAGGGAGAGATCACGGCTACACCTTC. It translates to CASSEDPTGRDHGYTF.

This clone was found a few times. J is TRBJ1-5 and V is TRBV30; no clear D gene. V lost 4 bases and J 7 bases, leaving 14 bases between the germline ends. The germline V gene encodes CDR1 GTSNPN and CDR2 SVGIG (reference sequence). This CDR3 comprises 13 residues. The CDR3 protein is CAWNVGNAQPQHF. CDR3 nucleotides: TGTGCCTGGAATGTGGGGAATGCACAGCCCCAGCATTTT. The full variable domain, with the rest looked up from reference TRBV30 and TRBJ1-5, is SQTIHQWPATLVQPVGSPLSLECTVEGTSNPNLYWYRQAAGRGLQLLFYSVGIGQISSEVPQNLSASRPQDRQFILSSKKLLLSDSGFYLCAWNVGNAQPQHFGDGTRLSIL.

This chain uses TRBV29-1 with TRBJ1-1, with 12 bases lining up with TRBD1. The CDR3 runs to 14 residues. The J segment lost 4 bases and the V segment lost 4 bases, leaving 4 bases of the junction unmatched. Germline loops: CDR1 SQVTM, CDR2 ANQGSEA. This chain's CDR3 is CSVAGTGGGTEAFF. CDR3 DNA: TGCAGCGTTGCCGGGACAGGGGGCGGCACTGAAGCTTTCTTT.

J is TRBJ2-2 and V is TRBV2, with 9 bases matching TRBD2. The V gene's germline CDR1 is SNHLY and CDR2 FYNNEI. The junction had 2 bases not matched to a gene; V was cut back by 2 bases and J by 4 bases. The CDR3 is made up of 15 amino acids. Here the CDR3 DNA reads TGTGCCAGCAGTGAATGGCGGGGGGGCACCGGGGAGCTGTTTTTT. Protein: CASSEWRGGTGELFF. Based on the CDR3 plus reference TRBV2 and TRBJ2-2, the full variable domain is EPEVTQTPSHQVTQMGQEVILRCVPISNHLYFYWYRQILGQKVEFLVSFYNNEISEKSEIFDDQFSVERPDGSNFTLKIRSTKLEDSAMYFCASSEWRGGTGELFFGEGSRLTVL.

This clone was detected only a few times. The chain links TRBV29-1 to TRBJ1-1; a possible D gene is TRBD1 (5 bases). Germline V gene data show CDR1 as SQVTM and CDR2 as ANQGSEA. Deletions cut 4 bases from V and 2 bases from J, with 8 bases between. CDR3 size: 12 residues. The CDR3 loop is CSVGGGNTEAFF. In DNA form, the CDR3 reads TGCAGCGTTGGCGGGGGAAACACTGAAGCTTTCTTT.

This clone has only a few counts. The chain recombines TRBV29-1 with TRBJ2-1; D is tentatively TRBD1 or TRBD2 (6 bases each). V was cut by 4 bases and J by 8 bases, with 15 bases left in between. The CDR3 totals 13 residues. CDR1 is SQVTM and CDR2 is ANQGSEA in the germline V gene. The CDR3 here is CSVAGGTVDEQFF. The DNA of the CDR3 is TGCAGCGTTGCCGGGGGCACGGTGGATGAGCAGTTCTTC.

The table lists this clone with a few counts. The V call is TRBV4-3, the J call TRBJ2-3; 8 nucleotides align to TRBD2. The ends lost 1 base at V and 2 bases at J; junction bases unmatched: 5. Germline assignment: CDR1 LGHNA and CDR2 YSLEER. The CDR3 has 16 residues. In DNA, the CDR3 is TGCGCCAGCAGCCAAGCAAGGACTAGCTCCACAGATACGCAGTATTTT. It is translated as CASSQARTSSTDTQYF.

The V call is TRBV27, the J call TRBJ1-2; possibly TRBD1 for D (6 bases). The V gene lost 8 bases and the J gene lost 6 bases, with 13 bases spanning the gap. Germline V gives CDR1 MNHEY, CDR2 SMNVEV (reference sequence). The CDR3 consists of 12 residues. CDR3 DNA sequence: TGTGCCAGCGGTCATCCAGGGGATGGCTACACCTTC. Protein sequence: CASGHPGDGYTF.

This clone was counted between two and nine times. The CDR3 nucleotides read TGTGCCAGCAGTCTTTACACCGGGGAGCTGTTTTTT. Translated: CASSLYTGELFF. The V gene is TRBV27, the J gene TRBJ2-2, with D unresolved. Trimming removed 5 bases from V and 3 bases from J, with 4 bases in between. The CDR3 has 12 amino acids. Germline CDR1 MNHEY, CDR2 SMNVEV (reference sequence).

J is TRBJ1-1 and V is TRBV29-1, with a tentative D call TRBD1 (5 bases). The germline CDR1 and CDR2 sequences are SQVTM and ANQGSEA. Deletions cut 3 bases from V and 0 bases from J, with 11 bases between. The CDR3 length is 14 residues. This CDR3 is CSVDWDLMNTEAFF. The CDR3 DNA sequence: TGCAGCGTTGATTGGGACCTAATGAACACTGAAGCTTTCTTT.

This clone has only a few counts. The genes are TRBV11-2 and TRBJ1-1; no reliable D call. The CDR3 runs to 10 residues. The germline V gene encodes CDR1 SGHAT and CDR2 FQNNGV. The V end was cut by 0 bases, the J end by 8 bases, with 1 base between. The CDR3 is CASSLDEAFF. In DNA, the CDR3 is TGTGCCAGCAGCTTAGACGAAGCTTTCTTT.